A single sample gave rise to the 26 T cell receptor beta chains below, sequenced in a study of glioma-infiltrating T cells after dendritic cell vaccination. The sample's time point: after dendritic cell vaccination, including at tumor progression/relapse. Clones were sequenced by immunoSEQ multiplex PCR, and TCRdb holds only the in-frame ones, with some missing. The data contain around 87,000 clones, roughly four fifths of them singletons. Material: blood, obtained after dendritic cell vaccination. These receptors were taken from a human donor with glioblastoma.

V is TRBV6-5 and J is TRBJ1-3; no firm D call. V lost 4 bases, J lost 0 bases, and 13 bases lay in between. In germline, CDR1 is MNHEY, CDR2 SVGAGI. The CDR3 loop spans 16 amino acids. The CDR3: CASSSWQLNSGNTIYF. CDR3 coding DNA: TGTGCCAGCAGTTCGTGGCAGTTGAACTCTGGAAACACCATATATTTT.

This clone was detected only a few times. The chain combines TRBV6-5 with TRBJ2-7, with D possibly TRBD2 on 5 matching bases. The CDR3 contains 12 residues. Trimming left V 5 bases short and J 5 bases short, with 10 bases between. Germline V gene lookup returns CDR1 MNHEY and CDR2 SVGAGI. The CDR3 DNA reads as TGTGCCAGCAGTCCGTCGGGGAACGAGCAGTACTTC. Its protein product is CASSPSGNEQYF.

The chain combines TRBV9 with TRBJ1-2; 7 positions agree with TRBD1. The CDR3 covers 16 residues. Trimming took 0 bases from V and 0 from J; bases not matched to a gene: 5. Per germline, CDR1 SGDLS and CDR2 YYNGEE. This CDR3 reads CASSVGPGGANYGYTF. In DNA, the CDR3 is TGTGCCAGCAGCGTAGGGCCAGGGGGAGCTAACTATGGCTACACCTTC. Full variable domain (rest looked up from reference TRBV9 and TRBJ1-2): DSGVTQTPKHLITATGQRVTLRCSPRSGDLSVYWYQQSLDQGLQFLIQYYNGEERAKGNILERFSAQQFPDLHSELNLSSLELGDSALYFCASSVGPGGANYGYTFGSGTRLTVV.

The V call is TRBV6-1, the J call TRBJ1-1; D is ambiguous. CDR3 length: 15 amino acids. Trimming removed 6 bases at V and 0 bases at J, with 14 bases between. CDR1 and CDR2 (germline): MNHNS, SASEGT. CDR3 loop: CASRGVLRLNTEAFF. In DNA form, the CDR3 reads TGTGCCAGCAGGGGAGTCCTTCGACTGAACACTGAAGCTTTCTTT.

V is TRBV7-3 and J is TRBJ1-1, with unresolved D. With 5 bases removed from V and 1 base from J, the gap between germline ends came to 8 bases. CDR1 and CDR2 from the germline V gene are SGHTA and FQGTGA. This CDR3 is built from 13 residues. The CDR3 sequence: CASSPGRNTEAFF. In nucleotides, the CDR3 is TGTGCCAGCAGCCCTGGGCGGAACACTGAAGCTTTCTTT.

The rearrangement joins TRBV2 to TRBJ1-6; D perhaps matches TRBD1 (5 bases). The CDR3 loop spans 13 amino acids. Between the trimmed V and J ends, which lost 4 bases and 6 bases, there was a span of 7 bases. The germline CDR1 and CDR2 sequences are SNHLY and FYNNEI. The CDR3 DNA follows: TGTGCCAGCAGTGTACAGGTTAATTCACCCCTCCACTTT. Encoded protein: CASSVQVNSPLHF.

The CDR3 loop is CASSYEDTDTEAFF. The CDR3 nucleotides read TGTGCCAGCAGTTATGAGGACACTGACACTGAAGCTTTCTTT. The V call is TRBV6-5, the J call TRBJ1-1; a possible D gene is TRBD1 (5 bases). Germline V gene data show CDR1 as MNHEY and CDR2 as SVGAGI. The CDR3 is 14 amino acids. Trimming took off 3 bases at V and 3 bases at J, with 11 bases between the two ends.

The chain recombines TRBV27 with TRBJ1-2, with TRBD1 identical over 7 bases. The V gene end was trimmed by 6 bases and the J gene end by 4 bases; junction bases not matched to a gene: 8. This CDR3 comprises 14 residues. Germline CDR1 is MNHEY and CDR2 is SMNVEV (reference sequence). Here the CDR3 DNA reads TGTGCCAGCAGGCAGCCGGGACAGCTCTATGGCTACACCTTC. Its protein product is CASRQPGQLYGYTF.

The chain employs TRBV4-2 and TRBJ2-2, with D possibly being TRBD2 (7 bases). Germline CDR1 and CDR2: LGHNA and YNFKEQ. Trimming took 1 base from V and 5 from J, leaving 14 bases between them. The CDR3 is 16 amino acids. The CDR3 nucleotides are TGTGCCAGCAGCCAAGCGTTGAAGGGGGGGACCGGGGAGCTGTTTTTT. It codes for CASSQALKGGTGELFF.

CDR3 in DNA: TGTGCCAGCAGCCGCTTAAACAACGAAAAACTGTTTTTT. It specifies CASSRLNNEKLFF. The chain couples TRBV7-9 to TRBJ1-4; no definite D call. The CDR3 runs to 13 residues. Germline V gene lookup returns CDR1 SEHNR and CDR2 FQNEAQ (reference sequence). The V end was cut by 5 bases, the J end by 8 bases, with 12 bases between.

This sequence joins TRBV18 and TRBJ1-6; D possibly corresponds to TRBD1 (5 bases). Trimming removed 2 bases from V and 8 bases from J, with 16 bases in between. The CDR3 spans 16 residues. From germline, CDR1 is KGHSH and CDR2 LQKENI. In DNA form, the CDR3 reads TGTGCCAGCTCACCAGATCTGGACACTCGGGATTCACCCCTCCACTTT. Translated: CASSPDLDTRDSPLHF.

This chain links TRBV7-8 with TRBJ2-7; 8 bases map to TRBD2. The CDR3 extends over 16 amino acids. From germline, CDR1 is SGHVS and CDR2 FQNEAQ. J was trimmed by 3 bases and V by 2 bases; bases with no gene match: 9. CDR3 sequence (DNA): TGTGCCAGCAGCTTATCGTTTAGCGGGGCGAACTACGAGCAGTACTTC. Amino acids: CASSLSFSGANYEQYF.

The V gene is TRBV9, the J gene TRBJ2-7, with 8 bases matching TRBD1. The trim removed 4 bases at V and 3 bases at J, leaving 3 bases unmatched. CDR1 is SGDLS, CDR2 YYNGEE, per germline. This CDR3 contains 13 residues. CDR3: CASSTDRGYEQYF. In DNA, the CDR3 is TGTGCCAGCAGCACCGACAGGGGCTACGAGCAGTACTTC. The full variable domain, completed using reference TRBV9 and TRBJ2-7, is DSGVTQTPKHLITATGQRVTLRCSPRSGDLSVYWYQQSLDQGLQFLIQYYNGEERAKGNILERFSAQQFPDLHSELNLSSLELGDSALYFCASSTDRGYEQYFGPGTRLTVT.

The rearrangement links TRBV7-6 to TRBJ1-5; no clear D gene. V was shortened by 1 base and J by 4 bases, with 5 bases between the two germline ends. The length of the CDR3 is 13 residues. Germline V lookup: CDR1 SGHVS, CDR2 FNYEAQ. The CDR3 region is CASSLGPNQPQHF. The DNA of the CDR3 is TGTGCCAGCAGCTTAGGTCCTAATCAGCCCCAGCATTTT.

In DNA, the CDR3 is TGTGCCAGCAGCTTAGGGATTCACAGGGGAGACAATGAGCAGTTCTTC. Amino acid sequence: CASSLGIHRGDNEQFF. The rearrangement uses TRBV13 and TRBJ2-1, with 7 bases fitting TRBD1. Germline lookup yields CDR1 PRHDT and CDR2 FYEKMQ (reference sequence). This CDR3 is 16 amino acids long. With 0 bases clipped from V and 5 bases from J, the junction kept 7 bases outside the gene matches.

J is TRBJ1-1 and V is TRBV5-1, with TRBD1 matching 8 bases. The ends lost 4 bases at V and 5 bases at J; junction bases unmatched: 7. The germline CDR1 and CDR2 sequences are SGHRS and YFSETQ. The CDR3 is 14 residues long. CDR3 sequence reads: CASSGDRGRTEAFF. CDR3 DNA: TGCGCCAGCAGCGGTGACAGGGGAAGGACTGAAGCTTTCTTT.

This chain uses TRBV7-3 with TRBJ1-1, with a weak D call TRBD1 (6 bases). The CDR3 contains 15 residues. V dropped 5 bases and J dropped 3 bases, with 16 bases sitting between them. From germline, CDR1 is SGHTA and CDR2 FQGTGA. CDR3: CASSQGTGGHTEAFF. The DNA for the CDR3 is TGTGCCAGCAGCCAGGGGACCGGGGGGCACACTGAAGCTTTCTTT.

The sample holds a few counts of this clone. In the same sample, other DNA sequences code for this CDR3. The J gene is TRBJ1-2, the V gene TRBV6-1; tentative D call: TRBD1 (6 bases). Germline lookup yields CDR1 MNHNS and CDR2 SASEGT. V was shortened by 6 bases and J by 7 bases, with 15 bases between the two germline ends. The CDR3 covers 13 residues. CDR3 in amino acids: CASSTGGARGYTF. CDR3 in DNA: TGTGCCAGCAGCACGGGGGGGGCTCGTGGCTACACCTTC.

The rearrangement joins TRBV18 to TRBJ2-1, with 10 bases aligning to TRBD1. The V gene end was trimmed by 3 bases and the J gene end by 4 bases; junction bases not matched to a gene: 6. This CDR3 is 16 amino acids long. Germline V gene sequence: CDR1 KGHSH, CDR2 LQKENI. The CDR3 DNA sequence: TGTGCCAGCTCACCCGCCGGGACAGGGGTTTACAATGAGCAGTTCTTC. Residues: CASSPAGTGVYNEQFF.

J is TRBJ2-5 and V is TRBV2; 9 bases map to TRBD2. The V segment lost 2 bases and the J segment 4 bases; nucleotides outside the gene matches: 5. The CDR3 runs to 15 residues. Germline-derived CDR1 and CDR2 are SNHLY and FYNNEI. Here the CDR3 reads CASSENAGGAETQYF. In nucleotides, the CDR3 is TGTGCCAGCAGTGAAAATGCGGGGGGGGCAGAGACCCAGTACTTC.

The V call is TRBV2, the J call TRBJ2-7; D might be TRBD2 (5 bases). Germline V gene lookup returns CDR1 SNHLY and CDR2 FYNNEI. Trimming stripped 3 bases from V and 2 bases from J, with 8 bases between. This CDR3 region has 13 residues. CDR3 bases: TGTGCCAGCAGTGACGGGAAAGCCTACGAGCAGTACTTC. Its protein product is CASSDGKAYEQYF.

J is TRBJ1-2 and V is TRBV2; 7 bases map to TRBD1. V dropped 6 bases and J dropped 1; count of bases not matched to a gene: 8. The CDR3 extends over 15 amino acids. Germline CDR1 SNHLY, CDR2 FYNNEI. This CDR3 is CASSLQGNGNYGYTF. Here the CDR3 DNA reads TGTGCCAGCAGCCTACAGGGGAACGGTAACTATGGCTACACCTTC.

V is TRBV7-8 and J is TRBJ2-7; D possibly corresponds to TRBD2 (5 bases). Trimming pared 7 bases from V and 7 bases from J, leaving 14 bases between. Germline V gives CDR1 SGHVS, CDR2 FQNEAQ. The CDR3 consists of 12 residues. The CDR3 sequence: CASNAMTGEQYF. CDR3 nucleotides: TGTGCCAGCAACGCCATGACGGGGGAGCAGTACTTC.

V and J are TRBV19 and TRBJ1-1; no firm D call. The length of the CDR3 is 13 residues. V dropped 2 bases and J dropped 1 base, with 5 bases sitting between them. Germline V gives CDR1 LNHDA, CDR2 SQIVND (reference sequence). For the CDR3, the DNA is TGTGCCAGTAGTATACCGGGGAACACTGAAGCTTTCTTT. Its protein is CASSIPGNTEAFF. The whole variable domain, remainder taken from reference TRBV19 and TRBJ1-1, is DGGITQSPKYLFRKEGQNVTLSCEQNLNHDAMYWYRQDPGQGLRLIYYSQIVNDFQKGDIAEGYSVSREKKESFPLTVTSAQKNPTAFYLCASSIPGNTEAFFGQGTRLTVV.

CDR3 sequence reads: CASSPRQGRAEQYF. The CDR3 region has the DNA TGTGCCAGTAGTCCTCGACAGGGAAGGGCCGAGCAGTACTTC. The chain links TRBV19 to TRBJ2-7; 7 nucleotides match TRBD1. The CDR3 runs 14 residues. Germline assignment: CDR1 LNHDA and CDR2 SQIVND (reference sequence). Trimming took 5 bases from V and 6 from J; bases not matched to a gene: 10.

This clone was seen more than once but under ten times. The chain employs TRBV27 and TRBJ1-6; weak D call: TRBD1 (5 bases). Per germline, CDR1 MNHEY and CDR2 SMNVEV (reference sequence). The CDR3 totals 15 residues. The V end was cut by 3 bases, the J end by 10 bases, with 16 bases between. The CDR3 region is CASSLAGKSVSPLHF. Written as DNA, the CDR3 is TGTGCCAGCAGTTTGGCAGGGAAGTCTGTCTCACCCCTCCACTTT.